The 14 T cell receptor beta chains below come from one sample, sequenced in a study of CD8 T cells in Susac syndrome (dated by TCRdb to about 2019). The library came from the immunoSEQ multiplex PCR assay. RNA was extracted using the RNeasy kit, and roughly 0.5 to 1 ug of the RNA was reverse transcribed with random hexamers. TCRdb itself trimmed the public reads at Q25 with fastp, ran MiXCR and retained productive beta chains. CDR3 protein sequences are deduplicated, and each keeps its most common genes and DNA. This sample gives 65,000 to 80,000 distinct CDR3 sequences in total; around nine tenths of them show up just once. The ten largest clones take up under 0.65% of the sample. Specimen: CD8+ T cells from PBMCs. Every receptor here comes from a human donor with multiple sclerosis.

The V call is TRBV4-1, the J call TRBJ2-5; D is tentatively TRBD1 or TRBD2 (5 bases each). The CDR3 has 15 residues. V lost 3 bases to trimming and J lost 2 bases, with 13 bases between them. Germline V lookup: CDR1 MGHRA, CDR2 YSYEKL. CDR3 in amino acids: CASSHPQGEQETQYF. The CDR3 bases are TGCGCCAGCAGCCACCCTCAAGGGGAGCAAGAGACCCAGTACTTC.

This clonotype has only a few counts. The J gene is TRBJ1-1, the V gene TRBV19, with D possibly TRBD1 on 6 matching bases. Germline V gives CDR1 LNHDA, CDR2 SQIVND (reference sequence). The CDR3 consists of 12 residues. V was shortened by 5 bases and J by 6 bases, with 10 bases between the two germline ends. The CDR3, as DNA: TGTGCCAGTAGTCCAGGGGTGTCTGAAGCTTTCTTT. Translated, it gives CASSPGVSEAFF.

The chain links TRBV12-3 or TRBV12-4 to TRBJ2-7; perhaps TRBD1 as D (6 bases). CDR3 length equals 12 residues. The V and J ends lost 6 bases and 5 bases respectively, with 11 bases between them. CDR3 region: CASSRDRHEQYF. The CDR3 DNA reads as TGTGCCAGCAGCAGAGACAGGCACGAGCAGTACTTC.

The V gene is TRBV28, the J gene TRBJ2-5; D unclear. The CDR3 spans 12 residues. Germline V CDR1 and CDR2: MDHEN, SYDVKM. Deletions cut 4 bases from V and 5 bases from J, with 8 bases between. CDR3 sequence (DNA): TGTGCCAGCAGTTGGTCGGAGGAGACCCAGTACTTC. Translated: CASSWSEETQYF.

The chain employs TRBV3-1 and TRBJ2-7, with 7 bases aligning to TRBD1. J lost 3 bases, V lost 4 bases, and 6 bases had no gene match. Germline CDR1 is LGHDT and CDR2 is YNNKEL (reference sequence). The CDR3 has 14 amino acids. The CDR3 protein is CASSLSTGRYEQYF. The DNA for the CDR3 is TGTGCCAGCAGCCTCTCGACAGGGCGCTACGAGCAGTACTTC.

CDR3 coding DNA: TGTGCCAGCAGCCAAGAGACCACGCTATACAGGGGGTCCTACAATGAGCAGTTCTTC. It yields the protein CASSQETTLYRGSYNEQFF. The rearrangement uses TRBV3-1 and TRBJ2-1; TRBD1 matches 8 bases. The CDR3 consists of 19 residues. The germline gives CDR1 LGHDT, CDR2 YNNKEL (reference sequence). Trimming cost V 0 bases and J 1 base; bases outside gene matches: 11.

This chain joins TRBV6-6 and TRBJ1-2; D gene uncertain. The CDR3 covers 11 residues. V shed 5 bases and J shed 9 bases, with 10 bases lying between them. The germline V gene encodes CDR1 MNHNY and CDR2 SVGAGI (reference sequence). CDR3 DNA: TGTGCCAGCAGTCTTGAGAACAGCTACACCTTC. Residues: CASSLENSYTF.

The J gene is TRBJ2-1, the V gene TRBV7-2, with D possibly matching TRBD2 (7 bases). The CDR3 has 16 residues. CDR1 and CDR2 from the germline V gene are SGHTA and FQGNSA. The V gene lost 1 base and the J gene lost 4 bases, with 14 bases spanning the gap. In DNA form, the CDR3 reads TGTGCCAGCAGCTTAGGGGGCGGGGGCCTATACAATGAGCAGTTCTTC. Its protein is CASSLGGGGLYNEQFF.

The chain is built from TRBV24-1 and TRBJ2-2; D is perhaps TRBD1 (5 bases). This CDR3 is built from 17 residues. Germline-derived CDR1 and CDR2 are KGHDR and SFDVKD. The V gene lost 2 bases and the J gene lost 4 bases, with 16 bases spanning the gap. The CDR3 region is CATSDSHPTVPTGELFF. The CDR3, as DNA: TGTGCCACCAGTGATTCTCACCCGACAGTGCCCACCGGGGAGCTGTTTTTT.

The chain couples TRBV4-1 to TRBJ2-3; 12 bases fit TRBD2. The CDR3 sequence is 18 residues long. V shed 0 bases and J 4 bases; nucleotides not matched to a gene: 8. Germline CDR1 MGHRA, CDR2 YSYEKL. This CDR3 is CASSQEMTSGGLADTQYF. The CDR3 nucleotides read TGCGCCAGCAGCCAAGAGATGACTAGCGGGGGTTTGGCAGATACGCAGTATTTT.

The chain combines TRBV27 with TRBJ2-7; 7 bases are shared with TRBD2. The CDR3 has 12 amino acids. Germline CDR1 is MNHEY and CDR2 is SMNVEV (reference sequence). Trimming cost V 8 bases and J 3 bases; bases outside gene matches: 4. The CDR3 loop reads CASGRGSYEQYF. In DNA, the CDR3 is TGTGCCAGCGGGAGGGGAAGCTACGAGCAGTACTTC.

The chain links TRBV19 to TRBJ2-1, with 10 bases identical to TRBD2. Germline V gives CDR1 LNHDA, CDR2 SQIVND (reference sequence). This CDR3 comprises 15 residues. With 5 bases clipped from V and 10 bases from J, the junction kept 11 bases outside the gene matches. The CDR3 protein is CASSPGASGGREQFF. The CDR3 DNA follows: TGTGCCAGTAGTCCCGGGGCTAGCGGGGGCCGAGAGCAGTTCTTC.

The V and J genes are TRBV20-1 and TRBJ2-7; TRBD1 matches at 7 bases. Germline V gene lookup returns CDR1 DFQATT and CDR2 SNEGSKA (reference sequence). The V gene end was trimmed by 6 bases and the J gene end by 6 bases; junction bases not matched to a gene: 5. This CDR3 contains 11 residues. This CDR3 is CSARTGPEQYF. The CDR3 region has the DNA TGCAGTGCCAGGACAGGTCCCGAGCAGTACTTC.

This clonotype was detected only once. V usage is TRBV15 and J usage is TRBJ2-7; 8 nucleotides line up with TRBD2. The CDR3 has 13 residues. Germline trimming cut 8 bases from V and 3 bases from J; bases unmatched to any gene: 6. Germline V gives CDR1 LNHNV, CDR2 YYDKDF (reference sequence). The CDR3 is CATSGRAGYEQYF. The DNA for the CDR3 is TGTGCCACCTCCGGGAGGGCGGGCTACGAGCAGTACTTC. The full variable domain, with the rest looked up from reference TRBV15 and TRBJ2-7, is DAMVIQNPRYQVTQFGKPVTLSCSQTLNHNVMYWYQQKSSQAPKLLFHYYDKDFNNEADTPDNFQSRRPNTSFCFLDIRSPGLGDTAMYLCATSGRAGYEQYFGPGTRLTVT.